This is a list of T cell receptor beta chains from one sample in a study of blood T cell repertoires in COVID-19. The table came from immunoSEQ multiplex PCR; TCRdb's copy has only in-frame clones and leaves some out. The table includes under 120,000 clones, more than 80% detected once. The sequencing sample was made of peripheral blood. These receptors were obtained from a woman older than 75 with acute or convalescent COVID-19. The CDR3 runs from the conserved cysteine through the conserved F or W. D genes are given only for firm matches. Size is omitted from some rows. Given values are once, few, many or a class for expanded clones.

.	TRBV7-2	.	TRBJ2-6	CASSSVFGGRWSGANVLTF	TGTGCCAGCAGCTCCGTGTTCGGGGGGCGGTGGTCTGGGGCCAACGTCCTGACTTTC
once	TRBV5-4	.	TRBJ2-5	CASSLSSGRETQYF	TGTGCCAGCAGCTTGTCCTCAGGGAGGGAGACCCAGTACTTC
.	TRBV7-2	TRBD1	TRBJ1-1	CASSKVGTDMNTEAFF	TGTGCCAGCAGCAAAGTGGGGACAGATATGAACACTGAAGCTTTCTTT
few	TRBV2	TRBD1	TRBJ2-1	CASRGTGGSYNEQFF	TGTGCCAGCAGAGGTACAGGGGGCTCCTACAATGAGCAGTTCTTC
once	TRBV6-6	.	TRBJ2-3	CASGHRGTDTQYF	TGTGCCAGCGGGCACAGGGGCACAGATACGCAGTATTTT
once	TRBV20-1	TRBD1	TRBJ2-7	CSASEGTVKTYEQYF	TGCAGTGCTAGTGAAGGGACAGTTAAGACCTACGAGCAGTACTTC
.	TRBV10-3	.	TRBJ1-2	CASTPTGLANYGYTF	TGTGCCAGTACCCCAACAGGGTTAGCTAACTATGGCTACACCTTC
.	TRBV6-1	.	TRBJ2-7	CASSEVGTGPSYEQYF	TGTGCCAGCAGTGAAGTGGGAACAGGACCCTCCTACGAGCAGTACTTC
.	TRBV12-3/TRBV12-4	TRBD1	TRBJ1-1	CASRRQGAGEAFF	TGTGCCAGCAGACGACAGGGGGCTGGGGAAGCTTTCTTT
.	TRBV5-5	TRBD1	TRBJ1-4	CASSLGDRNNEKLFF	TGTGCCAGCAGCTTAGGGGACAGAAATAATGAAAAACTGTTTTTT
.	TRBV6-6	.	TRBJ2-1	CASRPSVGDNEQFF	TGTGCCAGCAGACCTTCGGTAGGAGACAATGAGCAGTTCTTC
.	TRBV5-1	TRBD1	TRBJ1-2	CASSLNGDRGQVGYTF	TGCGCCAGCAGCTTGAATGGGGACAGGGGGCAAGTTGGCTACACCTTC
.	TRBV19	TRBD2	TRBJ2-2	CASRLAENTGELFF	TGTGCCAGTAGACTAGCGGAGAACACCGGGGAGCTGTTTTTT
.	TRBV29-1	TRBD1	TRBJ1-2	CSVPTWDRDHNKISYGYTF	TGCAGCGTTCCAACCTGGGACAGGGATCATAATAAAATCAGCTATGGCTACACCTTC
.	TRBV10-3	.	TRBJ1-4	CAISESGQRNEKLFF	TGTGCCATCAGTGAGTCGGGACAACGTAATGAAAAACTGTTTTTT
.	TRBV27	.	TRBJ2-3	CASKFGGFTDTQYF	TGTGCCAGCAAGTTCGGGGGATTCACAGATACGCAGTATTTT
.	TRBV5-6	.	TRBJ1-1	CASSSTTAGLNTEAFF	TGTGCCAGCAGCTCCACGACGGCGGGATTGAACACTGAAGCTTTCTTT
.	TRBV10-3	TRBD1	TRBJ1-3	CAITGTGYGNTIYF	TGTGCCATCACCGGGACAGGGTACGGAAACACCATATATTTT
.	TRBV3-1/TRBV3-2	TRBD1	TRBJ1-1	CASTTGGYTEAFF	TGTGCCAGCACAACAGGGGGCTACACTGAAGCTTTCTTT
.	TRBV29-1	TRBD1	TRBJ1-1	CSAKQGAGRLEAFF	TGCAGCGCCAAACAGGGGGCAGGACGCCTAGAAGCTTTCTTT
.	TRBV12-3/TRBV12-4	.	TRBJ2-7	CASSLISKEQYF	TGTGCCAGCAGTTTAATTAGCAAAGAGCAGTACTTC
.	TRBV9	TRBD1	TRBJ1-2	CASGWGTGSNYGYTF	TGTGCCAGCGGGTGGGGGACAGGGTCCAACTATGGCTACACCTTC
.	TRBV6-2/TRBV6-3	TRBD1	TRBJ1-5	CASSYDPAGQGAFNQPQHF	TGTGCCAGCAGTTACGACCCCGCGGGACAGGGGGCATTCAATCAGCCCCAGCATTTT
.	TRBV2	.	TRBJ2-2	CASRAESTGELFF	TGTGCCAGCAGAGCTGAAAGCACCGGGGAGCTGTTTTTT
.	TRBV5-1	.	TRBJ2-1	CASSEDNRDEQFF	TGCGCCAGCAGCGAGGACAATAGGGATGAGCAGTTCTTC
.	TRBV5-3	.	TRBJ2-7	CARSHLSRTGTYYEQYF	TGTGCCAGAAGCCACTTGAGTAGGACGGGAACTTATTACGAGCAGTACTTC
.	TRBV6-5	.	TRBJ1-2	CASSSPGGSYGYTF	TGTGCCAGCAGTAGTCCGGGGGGCAGCTATGGCTACACCTTC
.	TRBV18	TRBD1	TRBJ1-5	CASSPPGQDPYSNQPQHF	TGTGCCAGCTCACCACCGGGACAGGACCCTTATAGCAATCAGCCCCAGCATTTT
.	TRBV3-1/TRBV3-2	TRBD1	TRBJ1-5	CASSHSDRGSNQPQHF	TGTGCCAGCAGCCACTCAGACAGGGGGAGCAATCAGCCCCAGCATTTT
.	TRBV2	.	TRBJ2-7	CASSEVVPIGYEQYF	TGTGCCAGCAGTGAAGTCGTCCCTATCGGCTACGAGCAGTACTTC
.	TRBV7-2	TRBD2	TRBJ2-2	CASSTRLAWVNTGELFF	TGTGCCAGCAGCACCCGACTAGCTTGGGTGAACACCGGGGAGCTGTTTTTT
.	TRBV6-5	TRBD1	TRBJ1-2	CASSRDRGYGYTF	TGTGCCAGCAGTCGGGACAGGGGCTATGGCTACACCTTC
.	TRBV11-2	.	TRBJ2-3	CASSLYGGGLGTQYF	TGTGCCAGCAGCCTATACGGAGGGGGCCTCGGTACGCAGTATTTT
once	TRBV6-5	.	TRBJ2-7	CASKQGYEQYF	TGTGCCAGCAAACAGGGTTACGAGCAGTACTTC
.	TRBV24-1	TRBD2	TRBJ2-2	CATSDLPGLTTGELFF	TGTGCCACCAGTGATCTACCGGGACTAACTACCGGGGAGCTGTTTTTT
.	TRBV9	.	TRBJ2-5	CASSVAAGQETQYF	TGTGCCAGCAGCGTAGCGGCGGGGCAAGAGACCCAGTACTTC
.	TRBV19	.	TRBJ1-4	CASSTGQTTNEKLFF	TGTGCCAGTAGTACCGGACAGACAACTAATGAAAAACTGTTTTTT
.	TRBV4-3	.	TRBJ2-5	CASSQEMVTGQETQYF	TGCGCCAGCAGCCAAGAAATGGTCACAGGCCAAGAGACCCAGTACTTC
.	TRBV5-4	TRBD1	TRBJ1-1	CASSLLGGRNTEAFF	TGTGCCAGCAGCTTGCTAGGGGGCCGGAACACTGAAGCTTTCTTT
.	TRBV6-1	.	TRBJ1-3	CASSEGAGGSGNTIYF	TGTGCCAGCAGTGAGGGGGCTGGAGGCTCTGGAAACACCATATATTTT
.	TRBV18	.	TRBJ2-6	CASSPGGDYSGANVLTF	TGTGCCAGCTCACCAGGAGGGGATTACTCTGGGGCCAACGTCCTGACTTTC
.	TRBV30	.	TRBJ1-3	CAWSGLSSGNTIYF	TGTGCCTGGAGTGGGTTGAGCTCTGGAAACACCATATATTTT
.	TRBV27	.	TRBJ1-2	CASKYFGGDYGYTF	TGTGCCAGCAAATATTTTGGGGGGGACTATGGCTACACCTTC
.	TRBV6-1	.	TRBJ1-2	CASSEIWGGSYGYTF	TGTGCCAGCAGTGAAATTTGGGGAGGCAGCTATGGCTACACCTTC
.	TRBV7-3	TRBD1	TRBJ2-1	CASSLSHFSGGRDEQFF	TGTGCCAGCAGCTTAAGCCATTTTTCAGGGGGTAGGGATGAGCAGTTCTTC
.	TRBV18	.	TRBJ1-1	CASSQGVGNTEAFF	TGTGCCAGCTCCCAGGGTGTGGGGAACACTGAAGCTTTCTTT
once	TRBV20-1	.	TRBJ1-4	CSARRGEKLFF	TGCAGTGCTAGACGGGGAGAAAAACTGTTTTTT
.	TRBV19	TRBD1	TRBJ1-4	CASSGTDPNEKLFF	TGTGCCAGTAGTGGGACAGACCCTAATGAAAAACTGTTTTTT
.	TRBV7-9	TRBD1	TRBJ2-7	CASSLGQGVDEQYF	TGTGCCAGCAGTCTTGGACAGGGGGTCGACGAGCAGTACTTC
.	TRBV5-3	TRBD1	TRBJ1-1	CARSGDRVSSKNTEAFF	TGTGCCAGAAGTGGGGACAGGGTAAGTTCGAAGAACACTGAAGCTTTCTTT